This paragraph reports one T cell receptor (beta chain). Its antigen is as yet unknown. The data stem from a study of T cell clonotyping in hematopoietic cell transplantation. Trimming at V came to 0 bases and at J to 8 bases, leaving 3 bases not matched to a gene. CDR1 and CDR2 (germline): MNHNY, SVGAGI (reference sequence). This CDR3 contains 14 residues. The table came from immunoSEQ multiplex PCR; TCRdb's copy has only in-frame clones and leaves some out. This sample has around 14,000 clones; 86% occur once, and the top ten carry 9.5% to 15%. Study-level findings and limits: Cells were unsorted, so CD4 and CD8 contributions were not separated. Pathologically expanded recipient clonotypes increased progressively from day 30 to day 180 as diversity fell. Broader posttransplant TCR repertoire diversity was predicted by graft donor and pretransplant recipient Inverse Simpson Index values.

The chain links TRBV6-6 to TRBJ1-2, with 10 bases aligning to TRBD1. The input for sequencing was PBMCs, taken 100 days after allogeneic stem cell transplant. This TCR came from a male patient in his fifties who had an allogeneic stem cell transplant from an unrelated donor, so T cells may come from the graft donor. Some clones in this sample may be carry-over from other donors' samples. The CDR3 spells CASSYSGQGGGYTF. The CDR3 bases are TGTGCCAGCAGTTACTCCGGACAGGGGGGAGGCTACACCTTC.